This TCR beta chain was found in a study of technical replicates of blood from four donors. TCRdb keeps only in-frame clones here, not all; method: immunoSEQ multiplex PCR. The data show more than 65,000 clones, with about 92% seen just once and more than 0.3% held by the top ten. This sequence originates from a human donor in good health. Sample: T cells isolated from PBMCs.

CDR3 amino acids: CASSSWDRAPNTEAFF. In nucleotides, the CDR3 is TGTGCCAGCAGCTCCTGGGACAGAGCGCCAAACACTGAAGCTTTCTTT. The V and J genes are TRBV11-1 and TRBJ1-1, with 7 bases that match TRBD1. Germline trimming cut 4 bases from V and 2 bases from J; bases unmatched to any gene: 10. This CDR3 contains 16 residues. Germline CDR1 is SGHAT and CDR2 is FQDESV (reference sequence).